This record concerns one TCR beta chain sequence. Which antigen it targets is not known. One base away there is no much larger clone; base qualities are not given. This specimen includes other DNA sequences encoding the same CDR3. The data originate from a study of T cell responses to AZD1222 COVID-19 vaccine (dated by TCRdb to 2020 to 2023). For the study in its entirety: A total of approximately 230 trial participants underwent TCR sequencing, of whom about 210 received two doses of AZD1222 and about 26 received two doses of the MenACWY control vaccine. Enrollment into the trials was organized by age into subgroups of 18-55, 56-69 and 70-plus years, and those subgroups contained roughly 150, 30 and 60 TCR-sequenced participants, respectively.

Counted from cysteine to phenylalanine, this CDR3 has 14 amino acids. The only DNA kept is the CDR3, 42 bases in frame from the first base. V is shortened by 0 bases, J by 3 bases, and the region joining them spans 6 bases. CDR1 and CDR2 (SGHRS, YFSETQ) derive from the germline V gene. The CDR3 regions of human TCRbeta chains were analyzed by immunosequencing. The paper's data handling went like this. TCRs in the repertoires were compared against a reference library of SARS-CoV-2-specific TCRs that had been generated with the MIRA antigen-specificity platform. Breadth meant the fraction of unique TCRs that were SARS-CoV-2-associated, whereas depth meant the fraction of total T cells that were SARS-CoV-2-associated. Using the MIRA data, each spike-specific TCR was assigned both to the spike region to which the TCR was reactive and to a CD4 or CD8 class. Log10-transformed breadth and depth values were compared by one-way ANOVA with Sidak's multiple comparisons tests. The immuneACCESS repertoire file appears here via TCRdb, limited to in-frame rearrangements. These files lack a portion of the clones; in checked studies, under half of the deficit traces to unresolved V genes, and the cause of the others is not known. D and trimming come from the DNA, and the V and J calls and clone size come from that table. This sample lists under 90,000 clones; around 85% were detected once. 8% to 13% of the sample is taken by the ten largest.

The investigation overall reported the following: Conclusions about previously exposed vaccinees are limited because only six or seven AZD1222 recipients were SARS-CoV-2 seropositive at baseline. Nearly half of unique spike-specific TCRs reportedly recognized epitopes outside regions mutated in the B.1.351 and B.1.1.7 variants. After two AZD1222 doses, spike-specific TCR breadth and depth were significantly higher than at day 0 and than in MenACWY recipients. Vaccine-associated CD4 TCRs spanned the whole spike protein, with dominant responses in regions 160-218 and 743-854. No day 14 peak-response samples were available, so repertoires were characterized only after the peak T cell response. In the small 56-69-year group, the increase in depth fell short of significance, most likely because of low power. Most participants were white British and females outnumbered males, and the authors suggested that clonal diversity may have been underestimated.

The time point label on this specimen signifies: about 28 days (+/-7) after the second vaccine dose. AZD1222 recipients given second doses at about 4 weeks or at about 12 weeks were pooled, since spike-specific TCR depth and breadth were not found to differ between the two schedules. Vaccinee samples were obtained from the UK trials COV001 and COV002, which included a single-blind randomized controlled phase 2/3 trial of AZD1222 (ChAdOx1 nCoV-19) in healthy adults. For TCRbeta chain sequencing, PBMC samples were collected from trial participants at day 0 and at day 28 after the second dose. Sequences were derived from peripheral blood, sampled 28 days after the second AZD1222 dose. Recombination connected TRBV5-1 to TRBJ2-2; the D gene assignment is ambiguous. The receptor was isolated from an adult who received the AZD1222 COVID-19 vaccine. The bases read TGCGCCAGCAGCTTGGACGGTCACACCGGGGAGCTGTTTTTT. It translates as CASSLDGHTGELFF.